These T cell receptor beta chains were read from a single sample in a study of blood T cell repertoires in COVID-19. Using immunoSEQ multiplex PCR, the repertoire was profiled, and TCRdb retains in-frame clones only, with some absent. The sample contains hundreds of thousands of clones, 85% of which appear only once. The sequenced sample was PBMCs or T cells enriched from blood (not recorded which). These receptors were obtained from a woman aged 30 to 39 who had been exposed to COVID-19. Each CDR3 is given with its conserved first and last residue. A D gene is named only where the DNA matches it firmly. Part of the rows lack a size; the others show once, few, many or a class for expanded clones.

v_gene,d_gene,abundance,j_gene,CDR3aa,CDR3nt
TRBV4-2,TRBD2,.,TRBJ2-1,CASSQEWGLAGVNEQFF,TGTGCCAGCAGCCAAGAATGGGGACTAGCGGGAGTAAATGAGCAGTTCTTC
TRBV6-5,TRBD1,.,TRBJ1-2,CASRKQGPRNYGYTF,TGTGCCAGCAGAAAACAGGGGCCACGTAACTATGGCTACACCTTC
TRBV19,.,.,TRBJ2-1,CATASLDEQFF,TGTGCCACCGCGTCACTAGATGAGCAGTTCTTC
TRBV19,TRBD1,.,TRBJ1-4,CASMVRGRGKLFF,TGTGCCAGTATGGTAAGGGGGCGCGGGAAACTGTTTTTT
TRBV19,TRBD1,.,TRBJ1-1,CASRPGGPNTEAFF,TGTGCCAGTAGACCAGGGGGACCGAACACTGAAGCTTTCTTT
TRBV6-5,.,.,TRBJ2-7,CASSYSGSAPYEQYF,TGTGCCAGCAGTTACTCGGGCTCGGCACCCTACGAGCAGTACTTC
TRBV23-1,TRBD1,.,TRBJ1-6,CASSQSRTGGMNSPLHF,TGCGCCAGCAGTCAATCCCGGACAGGGGGCATGAATTCACCCCTCCACTTT
TRBV6-5,TRBD2,.,TRBJ2-5,CASSWASGGRTQYF,TGTGCCAGCAGCTGGGCTAGCGGGGGGAGGACCCAGTACTTC
TRBV7-2,TRBD2,.,TRBJ2-5,CASSLTLGLAGGLLETQYF,TGTGCCAGCAGCTTAACGCTTGGGCTAGCGGGAGGGCTATTAGAGACCCAGTACTTC
TRBV7-9,.,many,TRBJ2-7,CASLGVYSYEQYF,TGTGCCAGCTTGGGCGTTTATTCCTACGAGCAGTACTTC
TRBV4-1,.,.,TRBJ1-2,CASSPVGRGADYGYTF,TGCGCCAGCAGCCCCGTTGGTCGGGGGGCCGACTATGGCTACACCTTC
TRBV7-9,TRBD1,.,TRBJ1-1,CASSSTLLKGQGLNTEAFF,TGTGCCAGCAGCTCAACACTCCTGAAAGGACAGGGGTTGAACACTGAAGCTTTCTTT
TRBV7-8,.,.,TRBJ1-1,CASSQPNTEAFF,TGTGCCAGCAGCCAGCCCAACACTGAAGCTTTCTTT
TRBV28,.,.,TRBJ2-4,CASSLVAKNIQYF,TGTGCCAGCAGCCTCGTAGCCAAAAACATTCAGTACTTC
TRBV28,.,.,TRBJ2-7,CASSTTGSYEQYF,TGTGCCAGCAGCACCACAGGCTCCTACGAGCAGTACTTC
TRBV5-1,.,.,TRBJ1-1,CASSLDVLNTEAFF,TGCGCCAGCAGCTTGGATGTATTGAACACTGAAGCTTTCTTT
TRBV2,TRBD2,.,TRBJ2-5,CASSERELRGRGTQYF,TGTGCCAGCAGCGAGCGGGAACTCCGGGGGAGAGGGACCCAGTACTTC
TRBV21-1,.,.,TRBJ1-1,CASNTGDTEAFF,TGTGCCAGCAATACAGGCGACACTGAAGCTTTCTTT
TRBV7-9,TRBD1,.,TRBJ2-2,CASSSRGRGTGELFF,TGTGCCAGCAGCTCCAGGGGGCGCGGCACCGGGGAGCTGTTTTTT
TRBV7-2,.,medium-sized,TRBJ1-4,CASSAGPSNEKLFF,TGTGCCAGCAGCGCGGGGCCTTCTAATGAAAAACTGTTTTTT
TRBV7-2,TRBD1,.,TRBJ1-5,CASSTGGRQPQHF,TGTGCCAGCAGCACAGGGGGTCGACAGCCCCAGCATTTT
TRBV7-9,.,.,TRBJ1-4,CASSLDRQGREKLFF,TGTGCCAGCAGCTTAGATCGTCAGGGCAGGGAAAAACTGTTTTTT
TRBV7-9,.,.,TRBJ2-7,CASSPSSTLIHHEQYF,TGTGCCAGCAGCCCTAGTAGTACATTAATCCACCACGAGCAGTACTTC
TRBV13,TRBD1,.,TRBJ2-5,CASSRWTGQETQYF,TGTGCCAGCAGCCGGTGGACAGGGCAAGAGACCCAGTACTTC
TRBV28,TRBD1,.,TRBJ1-6,CASTEGQAAYSPLHF,TGTGCCAGCACCGAGGGACAGGCCGCCTATTCACCCCTCCACTTT
TRBV4-2,.,.,TRBJ1-2,CASSQDRQYGYTF,TGTGCCAGCAGCCAAGATCGACAGTATGGCTACACCTTC
TRBV27,.,.,TRBJ1-6,CASSSLRPPLHF,TGTGCCAGCAGTTCCCTGAGGCCACCCCTCCACTTT
TRBV24-1,TRBD2,.,TRBJ2-1,CATSDPVGRAYNEQFF,TGTGCCACCAGTGACCCTGTCGGGAGGGCCTACAATGAGCAGTTCTTC
TRBV5-1,TRBD1,.,TRBJ1-4,CASSLVQGGRGEKLFF,TGCGCCAGCAGCTTGGTACAGGGGGGGCGAGGCGAAAAACTGTTTTTT
TRBV6-5,.,.,TRBJ1-4,CASNLPPGVGEKLFF,TGTGCCAGCAACCTCCCCCCAGGGGTGGGAGAAAAACTGTTTTTT
TRBV7-9,.,.,TRBJ1-5,CASSLVEGGPQHF,TGTGCCAGCAGCTTAGTGGAGGGTGGGCCCCAGCATTTT
TRBV27,.,.,TRBJ2-7,CASSLAAMYEQYF,TGTGCCAGCAGTTTAGCCGCGATGTACGAGCAGTACTTC
TRBV5-1,.,.,TRBJ2-2,CASSSGGVGTGELFF,TGCGCCAGCAGTTCCGGGGGAGTAGGAACCGGGGAGCTGTTTTTT
TRBV5-4,.,.,TRBJ1-6,CASSLVGLNSPLHF,TGTGCCAGCAGCTTGGTGGGCCTCAATTCACCCCTCCACTTT
TRBV11-2,TRBD1,.,TRBJ1-5,CASSLAGGGNQPQHF,TGTGCCAGCAGCTTAGCAGGGGGCGGCAATCAGCCCCAGCATTTT
TRBV7-2,TRBD1,.,TRBJ2-2,CASSLGQGRFWELFF,TGTGCCAGCAGCTTAGGACAGGGGAGGTTTTGGGAGCTGTTTTTT
TRBV28,.,.,TRBJ1-5,CASSSIREGGQPQHF,TGTGCCAGCAGTTCTATACGGGAGGGAGGGCAGCCCCAGCATTTT
TRBV2,TRBD2,.,TRBJ2-3,CASRELAVRDTQYF,TGTGCCAGCAGGGAACTAGCGGTCAGGGATACGCAGTATTTT
TRBV29-1,.,.,TRBJ2-7,CSGGSGTGYEQYF,TGCAGCGGCGGCTCCGGGACTGGCTACGAGCAGTACTTC
TRBV7-3,.,.,TRBJ1-2,CASSSDGVNYGYTF,TGTGCCAGCAGCTCCGACGGGGTTAACTATGGCTACACCTTC
TRBV5-1,TRBD2,.,TRBJ2-3,CASSPLAGGDTQYF,TGCGCCAGCAGCCCGTTAGCGGGAGGGGATACGCAGTATTTT
TRBV30,.,.,TRBJ1-3,CAWTGLAGNTIYF,TGTGCCTGGACAGGCTTGGCTGGAAACACCATATATTTT